This entry lists 29 T cell receptor beta chains sequenced from one sample in a study of T cell responses to AZD1222 COVID-19 vaccine. This table comes from immunoSEQ multiplex PCR, and its TCRdb copy is limited to in-frame clones, with some not included. In the table there are around 150,000 clones, approximately 88% of which are singletons. The sample consisted of peripheral blood, taken on day 0 of AZD1222 vaccination. The receptors come from an adult in good health.

The J gene is TRBJ1-1, the V gene TRBV19; 7 positions agree with TRBD1. Per germline, CDR1 LNHDA and CDR2 SQIVND (reference sequence). The junction had 12 bases not matched to a gene; V was cut back by 6 bases and J by 2 bases. The CDR3 is 16 residues long. The CDR3: CASSPDRVGSNTEAFF. In DNA, the CDR3 is TGTGCCAGTAGCCCCGACAGGGTGGGTAGCAACACTGAAGCTTTCTTT.

CDR3 bases: TGTGCCAGCAGCCCGAAAACCAGCGGCACCATATATTTT. Encoded protein: CASSPKTSGTIYF. The chain joins TRBV7-2 to TRBJ1-3; no clear D. The V end lost 5 bases, the J end lost 9 bases, and 14 bases lay between the germline ends. Germline V lookup: CDR1 SGHTA, CDR2 FQGNSA. This CDR3 comprises 13 residues.

The chain is built from TRBV11-2 and TRBJ2-1, with D perhaps given as TRBD1 or TRBD2 (5 bases each). This CDR3 is built from 17 residues. The V gene's germline CDR1 is SGHAT and CDR2 FQNNGV. V was cut by 1 base and J by 4 bases, with 17 bases left in between. The CDR3 DNA reads TGTGCCAGCAGCTTAGGAACGTTTCAGGGAGAATACAATGAGCAGTTCTTC. Its translation: CASSLGTFQGEYNEQFF.

The V call is TRBV9, the J call TRBJ2-7; possible D gene TRBD1, 5 bases. The V gene lost 0 bases and the J gene lost 7 bases, with 14 bases spanning the gap. The CDR3 is made up of 14 amino acids. Germline lookup yields CDR1 SGDLS and CDR2 YYNGEE. CDR3 sequence (DNA): TGTGCCAGCAGCGTAGAACCGAAGGGGCGGGAGCAGTACTTC. It specifies CASSVEPKGREQYF.

The chain uses TRBV11-2 and TRBJ2-1; tentative D call: TRBD2 (5 bases). The CDR3 spans 16 residues. Trimming took off 1 base at V and 0 bases at J, with 10 bases between the two ends. The V gene's germline CDR1 is SGHAT and CDR2 FQNNGV. CDR3 coding DNA: TGTGCCAGCAGCTTAGCCCCGGCGGGCTCCTACAATGAGCAGTTCTTC. As protein: CASSLAPAGSYNEQFF.

The V call is TRBV5-6, the J call TRBJ2-1; 13 nucleotides agree with TRBD2. Germline values: CDR1 SGHDT, CDR2 YYEEEE. The CDR3 consists of 15 residues. Trimming took 5 bases from V and 6 from J; bases not matched to a gene: 5. The CDR3: CASSGGTSGINEQFF. The CDR3 DNA is TGTGCCAGCAGTGGCGGGACTAGCGGGATCAATGAGCAGTTCTTC.

The chain has TRBV7-9 and TRBJ1-1; no reliable D call. V was trimmed by 1 base and J by 1 base, leaving 7 bases between them. The germline V gene has CDR1 SEHNR and CDR2 FQNEAQ (reference sequence). The CDR3 has 14 residues. CDR3 DNA: TGTGCCAGCAGCTTAGGGTACGAGAACACTGAAGCTTTCTTT. This gives the protein CASSLGYENTEAFF.

The V call is TRBV14, the J call TRBJ1-5, with D perhaps TRBD1 (6 bases). CDR1 SGHDN and CDR2 FVKESK come from the germline V gene. Trimming removed 2 bases at V and 6 bases at J, with 8 bases between. CDR3 length: 13 amino acids. The DNA of the CDR3 is TGTGCCAGCAGCCAAAAAGGGGGTCAGCCCCAGCATTTT. Translated, it gives CASSQKGGQPQHF. Variable domain in full (rest from reference TRBV14 and TRBJ1-5): EAGVTQFPSHSVIEKGQTVTLRCDPISGHDNLYWYRRVMGKEIKFLLHFVKESKQDESGMPNNRFLAERTGGTYSTLKVQPAELEDSGVYFCASSQKGGQPQHFGDGTRLSIL.

The chain is built from TRBV10-1 and TRBJ1-2; 8 bases are a match to TRBD1. The CDR3 is 13 amino acids. Germline V gene sequence: CDR1 WNHNN, CDR2 SYGVQD (reference sequence). V trimming: 7 bases; J trimming: 6 bases; junction bases outside the gene matches: 7. This CDR3 is CASTNDRGNGYTF. CDR3 nucleotides: TGCGCCAGCACTAACGACAGGGGCAATGGCTACACCTTC.

This clone has only one observation. This chain uses TRBV6-2 or TRBV6-3 with TRBJ1-5; D is uncertain. The CDR3 loop spans 15 amino acids. V gave up 5 bases and J gave up 7 bases, with 18 bases separating them. Germline-derived CDR1 and CDR2 are MNHEY and SVGEGT. As DNA, the CDR3 is TGTGCCAGCAGTCTGGTGGGAGGAGGGATGCAGCCCCAGCATTTT. Translated, it gives CASSLVGGGMQPQHF.

This chain links TRBV7-2 with TRBJ1-1; a possible D gene is TRBD1 (6 bases). Germline CDR1 reads SGHTA; CDR2 reads FQGNSA. Deletions cut 4 bases from V and 8 bases from J, with 11 bases between. The CDR3 extends over 12 amino acids. The CDR3 bases are TGTGCCAGCAGCTGGCGACAGGCCGAAGCTTTCTTT. This codes for CASSWRQAEAFF.

This chain links TRBV30 with TRBJ2-5, with unresolved D. Germline V gives CDR1 GTSNPN, CDR2 SVGIG (reference sequence). Trimming pared 3 bases from V and 4 bases from J, leaving 15 bases between. CDR3 size: 14 residues. The CDR3 DNA follows: TGTGCCTGGAGAAGCTGGACGCGAATAGAGACCCAGTACTTC. Translating it yields CAWRSWTRIETQYF.

CDR3 region: CARSLLQDYGYTF. Written as DNA, the CDR3 is TGTGCCAGAAGCTTACTCCAAGACTATGGCTACACCTTC. The chain links TRBV7-5 to TRBJ1-2. TRBV7-5 is a recognized pseudogene. This CDR3 is 13 amino acids long.

V usage is TRBV2 and J usage is TRBJ1-1; D is uncertain. Trimming took 2 bases from V and 5 from J, leaving 9 bases between them. Per the germline V gene, CDR1 is SNHLY and CDR2 is FYNNEI. This CDR3 is built from 13 residues. DNA for the CDR3: TGTGCCAGCAGTGAACGGGGTGTGACTGAAGCTTTCTTT. It encodes CASSERGVTEAFF.

The chain employs TRBV7-2 and TRBJ2-3; D is undetermined. This CDR3 spans 14 amino acids. Germline CDR1 is SGHTA and CDR2 is FQGNSA. Trimming cost V 3 bases and J 1 base, with 8 bases left between them. CDR3 sequence: CASSFEWGTDTQYF. The CDR3 nucleotides are TGTGCCAGCAGCTTTGAATGGGGCACAGATACGCAGTATTTT.

This chain connects TRBV9 to TRBJ1-2; possibly TRBD1 for D (6 bases). V was trimmed by 1 base and J by 2 bases, leaving 18 bases between them. The CDR3 spans 17 residues. Germline V CDR1 and CDR2: SGDLS, YYNGEE. CDR3 sequence: CASSVNTGGGGNYGYTF. In DNA form, the CDR3 reads TGTGCCAGCAGCGTAAATACAGGAGGGGGAGGGAACTATGGCTACACCTTC.

DNA for the CDR3: TGTGCCAGCTCTACTGGACAGTCTAGCAATCAGCCCCAGCATTTT. Translation: CASSTGQSSNQPQHF. The chain carries TRBV18 and TRBJ1-5; tentatively, D is TRBD1 (6 bases). The V gene lost 6 bases and the J gene lost 0 bases, with 12 bases spanning the gap. Germline-derived CDR1 and CDR2 are KGHSH and LQKENI. This CDR3 region has 15 residues. Based on the CDR3 plus reference TRBV18 and TRBJ1-5, the full variable domain is NAGVMQNPRHLVRRRGQEARLRCSPMKGHSHVYWYRQLPEEGLKFMVYLQKENIIDESGMPKERFSAEFPKEGPSILRIQQVVRGDSAAYFCASSTGQSSNQPQHFGDGTRLSIL.

This chain uses TRBV7-2 with TRBJ2-7, with 7 positions matching TRBD2. Germline lookup yields CDR1 SGHTA and CDR2 FQGNSA. J was trimmed by 0 bases and V by 3 bases; bases with no gene match: 2. The CDR3 loop spans 14 amino acids. CDR3 loop: CASSFGGSSYEQYF. The CDR3 DNA sequence: TGTGCCAGCAGCTTCGGGGGGAGCTCCTACGAGCAGTACTTC.

The rearrangement uses TRBV18 and TRBJ2-3; D possibly corresponds to TRBD2 (5 bases). The CDR3 is 15 amino acids. With 6 bases removed from V and 2 bases from J, the gap between germline ends came to 15 bases. The germline gives CDR1 KGHSH, CDR2 LQKENI. CDR3 nucleotides: TGTGCCAGCTCCCAACTCGGCGGGTTCACAGATACGCAGTATTTT. Translating it yields CASSQLGGFTDTQYF.

The chain carries TRBV2 and TRBJ2-1; 12 nucleotides match TRBD2. Germline V gene lookup returns CDR1 SNHLY and CDR2 FYNNEI. Trimming at V came to 8 bases and at J to 8 bases, leaving 7 bases not matched to a gene. CDR3 length equals 14 residues. CDR3: CASPSGRASDEQFF. The DNA of the CDR3 is TGTGCCAGCCCTAGCGGGAGGGCCTCAGATGAGCAGTTCTTC.

The V gene is TRBV2, the J gene TRBJ1-1; TRBD1 might be the D (6 bases). Germline V CDR1 and CDR2: SNHLY, FYNNEI. Trimming pared 4 bases from V and 1 base from J, leaving 19 bases between. There are 17 residues in the CDR3. The CDR3 region is CASSVLTGTPRNTEAFF. CDR3 DNA: TGTGCCAGCAGTGTCTTAACTGGGACACCTCGGAACACTGAAGCTTTCTTT.

This clone was observed a few times. The CDR3, as DNA: TGCGCCAGCAGCTCCCCACCGGGACAGGGAGTATATTCACCCCTCCACTTT. Amino acid sequence: CASSSPPGQGVYSPLHF. The rearrangement links TRBV5-1 to TRBJ1-6; 9 bases line up with TRBD1. Trimming took 3 bases from V and 8 from J; bases not matched to a gene: 12. The length of the CDR3 is 17 residues. Germline V lookup: CDR1 SGHRS, CDR2 YFSETQ. The full variable domain, its missing parts supplied by reference TRBV5-1 and TRBJ1-6, is KAGVTQTPRYLIKTRGQQVTLSCSPISGHRSVSWYQQTPGQGLQFLFEYFSETQRNKGNFPGRFSGRQFSNSRSEMNVSTLELGDSALYLCASSSPPGQGVYSPLHFGNGTRLTVT.

V is TRBV7-9 and J is TRBJ2-5, with no clear D. The CDR3 has 13 amino acids. Trimming removed 9 bases from V and 2 bases from J, with 13 bases in between. CDR1 and CDR2 from the germline V gene are SEHNR and FQNEAQ (reference sequence). The CDR3 DNA reads as TGTGCCAGTCCCGCGGCGGATCAAGAGACCCAGTACTTC. This codes for CASPAADQETQYF. The variable domain in full, with the rest retrieved from reference TRBV7-9 and TRBJ2-5, is DTGVSQNPRHKITKRGQNVTFRCDPISEHNRLYWYRQTLGQGPEFLTYFQNEAQLEKSRLLSDRFSAERPKGSFSTLEIQRTEQGDSAMYLCASPAADQETQYFGPGTRLLVL.

The rearrangement uses TRBV5-8 and TRBJ2-3; D not certain. Per the germline V gene, CDR1 is SGHTS and CDR2 is YDEGEE. V shed 4 bases and J shed 1 base, with 7 bases lying between them. CDR3 length: 13 residues. The CDR3 bases are TGTGCCAGCAGCCCCGCGGGCACAGATACGCAGTATTTT. Amino acids: CASSPAGTDTQYF.

The rearrangement uses TRBV12-3 or TRBV12-4 and TRBJ1-5; D is perhaps TRBD1 (5 bases). The CDR3 has 13 amino acids. The V end lost 6 bases, the J end lost 3 bases, and 9 bases lay between the germline ends. The CDR3 DNA follows: TGTGCCAGCAGCAGGACATCCAATCAGCCCCAGCATTTT. The encoded protein is CASSRTSNQPQHF.

This chain uses TRBV4-3 with TRBJ1-2; D not certain. V was cut by 1 base and J by 4 bases, with 13 bases left in between. CDR3 size: 15 residues. Germline lookup yields CDR1 LGHNA and CDR2 YSLEER. The CDR3 protein is CASSQGTAGRYGYTF. CDR3 nucleotides: TGCGCCAGCAGCCAAGGGACGGCGGGCCGCTATGGCTACACCTTC.

The genes are TRBV5-1 and TRBJ1-1, with D perhaps matching TRBD1 (5 bases). V lost 4 bases and J lost 7, with 14 bases in between. The CDR3 runs to 13 residues. Looked up from germline, CDR1 is SGHRS and CDR2 is YFSETQ. CDR3 nucleotides: TGCGCCAGCAGCCGTGGGACCTCGAATGAAGCTTTCTTT. Its protein product is CASSRGTSNEAFF. The variable domain in full, with the rest retrieved from reference TRBV5-1 and TRBJ1-1, is KAGVTQTPRYLIKTRGQQVTLSCSPISGHRSVSWYQQTPGQGLQFLFEYFSETQRNKGNFPGRFSGRQFSNSRSEMNVSTLELGDSALYLCASSRGTSNEAFFGQGTRLTVV.

The chain carries TRBV6-4 and TRBJ2-1; possible D gene TRBD2, 6 bases. V gave up 0 bases and J gave up 9 bases, with 9 bases separating them. Germline loops: CDR1 MRHNA, CDR2 SNTAGT. The CDR3 loop spans 13 amino acids. CDR3 amino acids: CASSDSEGGEQFF. The CDR3 DNA sequence: TGTGCCAGCAGTGACTCGGAGGGTGGTGAGCAGTTCTTC.

This rearrangement joins TRBV7-3 to TRBJ2-1; D is possibly TRBD2 (5 bases). Germline-derived CDR1 and CDR2 are SGHTA and FQGTGA. V lost 5 bases and J lost 10, with 18 bases in between. The CDR3 totals 14 residues. Here the CDR3 reads CASSPHEAPGEQFF. The DNA of the CDR3 is TGTGCCAGCAGCCCCCACGAGGCCCCGGGAGAGCAGTTCTTC. The full variable domain, in which reference TRBV7-3 and TRBJ2-1 provide the parts outside the CDR3, is GAGVSQTPSNKVTEKGKYVELRCDPISGHTALYWYRQSLGQGPEFLIYFQGTGAADDSGLPNDRFFAVRPEGSVSTLKIQRTERGDSAVYLCASSPHEAPGEQFFGPGTRLTVL.